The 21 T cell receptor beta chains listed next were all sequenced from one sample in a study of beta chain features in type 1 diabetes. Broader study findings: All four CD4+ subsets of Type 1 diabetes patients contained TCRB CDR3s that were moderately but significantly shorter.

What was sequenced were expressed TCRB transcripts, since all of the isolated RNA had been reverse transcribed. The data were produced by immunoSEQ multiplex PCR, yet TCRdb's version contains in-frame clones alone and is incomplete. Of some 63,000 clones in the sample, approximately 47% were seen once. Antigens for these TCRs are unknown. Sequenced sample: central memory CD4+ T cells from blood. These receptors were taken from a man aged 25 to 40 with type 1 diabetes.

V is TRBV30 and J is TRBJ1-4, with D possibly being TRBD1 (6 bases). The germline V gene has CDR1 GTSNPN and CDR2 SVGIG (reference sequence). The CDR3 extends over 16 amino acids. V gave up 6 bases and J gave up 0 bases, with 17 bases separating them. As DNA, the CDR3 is TGTGCCTGTTCCAAGGGGGGGGGATCAACTAATGAAAAACTGTTTTTT. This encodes CACSKGGGSTNEKLFF.

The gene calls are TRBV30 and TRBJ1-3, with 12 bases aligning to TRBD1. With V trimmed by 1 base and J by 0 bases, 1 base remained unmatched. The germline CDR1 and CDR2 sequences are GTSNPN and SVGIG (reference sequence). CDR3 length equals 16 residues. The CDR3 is CAWSGDRGLSGNTIYF. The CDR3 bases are TGTGCCTGGAGTGGGGACAGGGGGCTCTCTGGAAACACCATATATTTT.

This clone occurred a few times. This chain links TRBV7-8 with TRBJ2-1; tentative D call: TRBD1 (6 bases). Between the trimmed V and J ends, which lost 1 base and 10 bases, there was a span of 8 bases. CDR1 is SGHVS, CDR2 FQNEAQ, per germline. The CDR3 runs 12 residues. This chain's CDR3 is CASSLGTAEQFF. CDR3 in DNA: TGTGCCAGCAGCTTAGGGACAGCAGAGCAGTTCTTC.

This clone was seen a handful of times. CDR3 in DNA: TGTGCCAGCAGTTCGCCCCGAGAGGAGCAGTACTTC. Amino acid sequence: CASSSPREEQYF. J is TRBJ2-7 and V is TRBV28; D ambiguous. Trimming stripped 4 bases from V and 7 bases from J, with 11 bases between. Germline CDR1 reads MDHEN; CDR2 reads SYDVKM. The CDR3 contains 12 residues.

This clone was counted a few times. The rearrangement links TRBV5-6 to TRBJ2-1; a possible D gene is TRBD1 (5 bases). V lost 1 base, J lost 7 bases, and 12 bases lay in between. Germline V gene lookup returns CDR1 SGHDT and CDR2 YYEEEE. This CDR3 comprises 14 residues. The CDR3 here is CASSLLQGKNEQFF. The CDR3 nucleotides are TGTGCCAGCAGCTTGCTGCAGGGTAAAAATGAGCAGTTCTTC.

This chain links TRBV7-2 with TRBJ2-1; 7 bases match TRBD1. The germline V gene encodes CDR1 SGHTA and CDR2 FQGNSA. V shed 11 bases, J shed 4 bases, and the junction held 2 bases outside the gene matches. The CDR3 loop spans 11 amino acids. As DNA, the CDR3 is TGTGCCGGGGGACAGTACAATGAGCAGTTCTTC. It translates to CAGGQYNEQFF.

The CDR3 here is CASSGGRGGTQYF. For the CDR3, the DNA is TGTGCCAGCAGCGGGGGCCGGGGGGGGACCCAGTACTTC. The J gene is TRBJ2-5, the V gene TRBV2; TRBD2 agrees at 8 bases. This CDR3 region has 13 residues. The ends lost 6 bases at V and 7 bases at J; junction bases unmatched: 7. The V gene's germline CDR1 is SNHLY and CDR2 FYNNEI.

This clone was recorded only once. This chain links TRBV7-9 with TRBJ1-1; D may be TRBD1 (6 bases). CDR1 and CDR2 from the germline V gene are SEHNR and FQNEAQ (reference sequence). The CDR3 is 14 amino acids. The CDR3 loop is CANRDNPPNTEAFF. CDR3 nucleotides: TGTGCAAACCGGGACAACCCCCCGAACACTGAAGCTTTCTTT.

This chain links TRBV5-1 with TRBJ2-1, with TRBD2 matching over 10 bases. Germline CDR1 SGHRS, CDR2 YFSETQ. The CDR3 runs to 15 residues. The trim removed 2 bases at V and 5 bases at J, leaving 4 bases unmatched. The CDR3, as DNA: TGCGCCAGCAGCTTATCCAGCGGGGGGGACAATGAGCAGTTCTTC. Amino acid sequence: CASSLSSGGDNEQFF. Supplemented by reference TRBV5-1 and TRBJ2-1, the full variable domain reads KAGVTQTPRYLIKTRGQQVTLSCSPISGHRSVSWYQQTPGQGLQFLFEYFSETQRNKGNFPGRFSGRQFSNSRSEMNVSTLELGDSALYLCASSLSSGGDNEQFFGPGTRLTVL.

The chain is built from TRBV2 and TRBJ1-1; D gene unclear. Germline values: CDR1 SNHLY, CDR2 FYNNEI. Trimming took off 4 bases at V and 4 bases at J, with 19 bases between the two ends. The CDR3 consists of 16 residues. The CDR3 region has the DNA TGTGCCAGCAGTGTAATGGGGAGTCGGGGTCCCACTGAAGCTTTCTTT. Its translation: CASSVMGSRGPTEAFF.

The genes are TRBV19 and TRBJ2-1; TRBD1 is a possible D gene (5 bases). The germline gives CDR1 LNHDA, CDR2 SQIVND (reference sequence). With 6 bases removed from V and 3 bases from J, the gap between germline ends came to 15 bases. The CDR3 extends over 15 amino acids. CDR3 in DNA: TGTGCCAGTAGCTTGACAGAAAGAAGCTACAATGAGCAGTTCTTC. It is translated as CASSLTERSYNEQFF.

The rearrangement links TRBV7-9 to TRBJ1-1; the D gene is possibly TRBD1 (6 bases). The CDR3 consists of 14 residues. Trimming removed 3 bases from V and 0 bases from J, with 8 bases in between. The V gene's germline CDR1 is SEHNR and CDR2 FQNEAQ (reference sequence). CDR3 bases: TGTGCCAGCAGCTTTGGGGGCTTGAACACTGAAGCTTTCTTT. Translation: CASSFGGLNTEAFF.

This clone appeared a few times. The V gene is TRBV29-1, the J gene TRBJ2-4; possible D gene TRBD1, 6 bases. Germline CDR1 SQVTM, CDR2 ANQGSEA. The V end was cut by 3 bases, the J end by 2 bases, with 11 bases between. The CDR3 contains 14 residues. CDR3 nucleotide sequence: TGCAGCGTTGATGGGGGCGGACCCAAAAACATTCAGTACTTC. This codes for CSVDGGGPKNIQYF.

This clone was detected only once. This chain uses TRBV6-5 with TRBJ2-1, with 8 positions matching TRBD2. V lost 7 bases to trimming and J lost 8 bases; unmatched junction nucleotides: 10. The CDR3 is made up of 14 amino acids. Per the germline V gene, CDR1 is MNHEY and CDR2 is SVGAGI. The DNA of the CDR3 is TGTGCCAGCAACCTCGCCGGGGGGGTACATGAGCAGTTCTTC. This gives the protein CASNLAGGVHEQFF.

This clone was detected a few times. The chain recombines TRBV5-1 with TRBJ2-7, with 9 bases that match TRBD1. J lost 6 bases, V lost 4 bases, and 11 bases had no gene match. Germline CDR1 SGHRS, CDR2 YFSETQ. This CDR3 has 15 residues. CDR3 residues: CASSTLPGQGGEQYF. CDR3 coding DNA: TGCGCCAGCAGCACCCTTCCGGGACAGGGAGGCGAGCAGTACTTC.

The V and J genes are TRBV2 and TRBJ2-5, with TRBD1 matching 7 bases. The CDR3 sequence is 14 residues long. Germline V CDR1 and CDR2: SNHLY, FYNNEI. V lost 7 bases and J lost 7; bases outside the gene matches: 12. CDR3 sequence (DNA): TGTGCCAGCACTCGACAGGGCCCCCGGCGGACCCAGTACTTC. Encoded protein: CASTRQGPRRTQYF.

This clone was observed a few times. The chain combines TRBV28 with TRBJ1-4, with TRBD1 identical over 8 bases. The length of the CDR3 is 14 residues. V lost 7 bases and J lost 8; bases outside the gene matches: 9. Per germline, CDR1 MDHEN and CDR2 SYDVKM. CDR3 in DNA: TGTGCCAGCACCGACGGACAGGGCCGGGAAAAACTGTTTTTT. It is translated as CASTDGQGREKLFF.

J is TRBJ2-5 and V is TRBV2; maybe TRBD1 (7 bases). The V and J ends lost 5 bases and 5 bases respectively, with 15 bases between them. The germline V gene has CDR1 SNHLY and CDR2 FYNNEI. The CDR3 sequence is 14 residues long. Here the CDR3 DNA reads TGTGCCAGCAGTATAACATCAGGGGGGGAGACCCAGTACTTC. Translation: CASSITSGGETQYF.

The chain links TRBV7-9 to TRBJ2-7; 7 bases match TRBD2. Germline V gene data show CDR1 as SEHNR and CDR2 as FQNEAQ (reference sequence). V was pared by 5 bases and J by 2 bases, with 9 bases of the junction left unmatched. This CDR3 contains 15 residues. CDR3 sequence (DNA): TGTGCCAGCAGCGCCGGCCCGGGGGGTACCTACGAGCAGTACTTC. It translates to CASSAGPGGTYEQYF.

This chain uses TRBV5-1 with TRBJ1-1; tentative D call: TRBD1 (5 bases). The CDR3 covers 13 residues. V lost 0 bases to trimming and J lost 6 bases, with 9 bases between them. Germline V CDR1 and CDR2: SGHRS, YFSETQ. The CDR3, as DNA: TGCGCCAGCAGCTTGGTCGACAGAGCTGAAGCTTTCTTT. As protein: CASSLVDRAEAFF.

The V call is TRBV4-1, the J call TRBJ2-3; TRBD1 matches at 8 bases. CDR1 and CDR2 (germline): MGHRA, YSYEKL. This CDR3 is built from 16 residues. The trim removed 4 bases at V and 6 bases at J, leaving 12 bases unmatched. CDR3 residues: CASSPGQGASADTQYF. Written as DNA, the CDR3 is TGCGCCAGCAGCCCGGGGCAGGGGGCGTCCGCTGATACGCAGTATTTT.